Shown below are 21 T cell receptor beta chains from a single sample sequenced in a study of human T cells and chemical hapten exposure. TCRdb re-called the RACE reads through MiXCR, storing one row per CDR3 protein. The sample includes fewer than 400,000 distinct CDR3 sequences, about 7% of them seen just once. The time point here: patch test 1, 2 weeks after DPC sensitization. The treatment is: therapeutic diphenylcyclopropenone sensitization with weekly scalp DPC. The material was whole blood, obtained in connection with sensitization to the hapten diphenylcyclopropenone (DPC). The receptors here all came from a woman between 18 and 30 years old with alopecia areata. Some clones in this sample may be carry-over from other donors' samples.

This clonotype was observed a handful of times. This chain connects TRBV9 to TRBJ1-2; D gene unclear. The CDR3 is 10 residues long. From germline, CDR1 is SGDLS and CDR2 YYNGEE. V was clipped by 7 bases and J by 7 bases, with 8 bases between them. CDR3 nucleotides: TGTGCCAGCCGAAGACCTGGCTACACCTTC. Protein: CASRRPGYTF.

This clonotype was counted a few times. The rearrangement uses TRBV4-3 and TRBJ1-6, with D possibly matching TRBD1 (6 bases). In germline, CDR1 is LGHNA, CDR2 YSLEER. The V and J ends lost 0 bases and 13 bases respectively, with 7 bases between them. The CDR3 is made up of 12 amino acids. The CDR3 DNA sequence: TGCGCCAGCAGCCAAGATAGGGGGCCCCTCCACTTT. Its translation is CASSQDRGPLHF.

The chain has TRBV20-1 and TRBJ1-5; a possible D gene is TRBD1 (6 bases). The V and J ends lost 0 bases and 4 bases respectively, with 16 bases between them. Per germline, CDR1 DFQATT and CDR2 SNEGSKA (reference sequence). CDR3 length equals 16 residues. CDR3 loop: CSARDAQGNFNQPQHF. The DNA for the CDR3 is TGCAGTGCTAGAGACGCACAGGGAAACTTTAATCAGCCCCAGCATTTT.

This clonotype was detected many times. This chain connects TRBV6-1 to TRBJ2-1; D is uncertain. The CDR3 sequence is 14 residues long. V was pared by 1 base and J by 5 bases, with 9 bases between. The germline gives CDR1 MNHNS, CDR2 SASEGT. CDR3 sequence: CASSEVGVHNEQFF. CDR3 bases: TGTGCCAGCAGTGAAGTTGGGGTCCACAATGAGCAGTTCTTC.

The chain recombines TRBV28 with TRBJ1-1; D may be TRBD1 (5 bases). V was clipped by 6 bases and J by 5 bases, with 16 bases between them. CDR1 is MDHEN, CDR2 SYDVKM, per germline. CDR3 length: 14 residues. This CDR3 is CASSPVTEGTEAFF. CDR3 nucleotides: TGTGCCAGCAGCCCTGTAACGGAGGGGACTGAAGCTTTCTTT.

Here the CDR3 DNA reads TGCGCCAGCATTCAGGGACTAGCGGGGGAAGAGACCCAGTACTTC. Encoded protein: CASIQGLAGEETQYF. The gene calls are TRBV5-1 and TRBJ2-5, with 14 bases fitting TRBD2. Germline CDR1 reads SGHRS; CDR2 reads YFSETQ. Trimming took 6 bases from V and 3 from J; bases not matched to a gene: 4. This CDR3 is 15 amino acids long.

The sample holds many counts of this clonotype. The chain links TRBV4-2 to TRBJ2-7; maybe TRBD1 (5 bases). CDR1 and CDR2 (germline): LGHNA, YNFKEQ. The CDR3 length is 15 residues. V was clipped by 4 bases and J by 2 bases, with 15 bases between them. CDR3: CASSPTTTGAYEQYF. CDR3 sequence (DNA): TGTGCCAGCAGCCCCACAACCACAGGTGCCTACGAGCAGTACTTC.

This clonotype was seen many times. The chain combines TRBV14 with TRBJ2-3; perhaps D is TRBD1 or TRBD2 (5 bases each). CDR1 and CDR2 from the germline V gene are SGHDN and FVKESK. The CDR3 extends over 15 amino acids. V was pared by 4 bases and J by 6 bases, with 17 bases between. CDR3 sequence reads: CASSRDLGPGDTQYF. CDR3 nucleotides: TGTGCCAGCAGCCGAGACTTGGGACCTGGGGATACGCAGTATTTT.

There are many counts of this clonotype. CDR3 coding DNA: TGCGCCAGCAGCCAAGATCGGCAGGTCTATGGCTACACCTTC. It specifies CASSQDRQVYGYTF. V and J are TRBV4-3 and TRBJ1-2; D gene ambiguous. Germline V gives CDR1 LGHNA, CDR2 YSLEER. The V gene lost 0 bases and the J gene lost 4 bases, with 9 bases spanning the gap. This CDR3 spans 14 amino acids.

This clonotype was counted at least ten times. The CDR3 region is CASSYDLTGGDSNQPQHF. The CDR3 DNA reads TGTGCCAGCAGTTACGATTTAACGGGCGGAGATAGCAATCAGCCCCAGCATTTT. V and J are TRBV6-2 or TRBV6-3 and TRBJ1-5; D is undetermined. V gave up 2 bases and J gave up 0 bases, with 17 bases separating them. The CDR3 loop spans 18 amino acids. CDR1 MNHEY and CDR2 SVGEGT come from the germline V gene.

V and J are TRBV29-1 and TRBJ1-3, with D hard to call. V shed 6 bases and J shed 3 bases, with 6 bases lying between them. Germline V gene sequence: CDR1 SQVTM, CDR2 ANQGSEA. The CDR3 consists of 11 residues. The CDR3 loop is CSVMLGNTIYF. CDR3 in DNA: TGCAGCGTCATGCTTGGAAACACCATATATTTT. Drawing the rest from reference TRBV29-1 and TRBJ1-3, the complete variable domain is SAVISQKPSRDICQRGTSLTIQCQVDSQVTMMFWYRQQPGQSLTLIATANQGSEATYESGFVIDKFPISRPNLTFSTLTVSNMSPEDSSIYLCSVMLGNTIYFGEGSWLTVV.

This clonotype was counted a few times. The rearrangement links TRBV3-1 to TRBJ2-1, with D hard to call. In germline, CDR1 is LGHDT, CDR2 YNNKEL (reference sequence). This CDR3 spans 14 amino acids. Trimming removed 2 bases from V and 4 bases from J, with 9 bases in between. CDR3 sequence reads: CASSQNAEYNEQFF. The CDR3 DNA sequence: TGTGCCAGCAGCCAAAACGCGGAGTACAATGAGCAGTTCTTC.

This clonotype was seen at least ten times. The chain uses TRBV5-5 and TRBJ2-3; the match to TRBD1 covers 11 bases. Germline CDR1 reads SGHKS; CDR2 reads YYEKEE (reference sequence). The CDR3 length is 16 residues. V lost 1 base to trimming and J lost 5 bases; unmatched junction nucleotides: 6. CDR3 in amino acids: CASSLLDRGRQDTQYF. CDR3 bases: TGTGCCAGCAGCTTGCTGGACAGGGGGCGACAAGATACGCAGTATTTT.

This clonotype was seen more than once but under ten times. This chain uses TRBV20-1 with TRBJ2-7; D unresolved. CDR1 and CDR2 (germline): DFQATT, SNEGSKA (reference sequence). The CDR3 has 15 residues. V was trimmed by 5 bases and J by 3 bases, leaving 20 bases between them. The CDR3 loop is CSAQFILGTDYEQYF. CDR3 DNA sequence: TGCAGTGCTCAATTCATTTTGGGTACGGACTACGAGCAGTACTTC.

This rearrangement joins TRBV28 to TRBJ1-1; the D is unclear. Germline loops: CDR1 MDHEN, CDR2 SYDVKM. There are 11 residues in the CDR3. Trimming pared 3 bases from V and 4 bases from J, leaving 3 bases between. The CDR3 DNA follows: TGTGCCAGCAGTTTTCTCACTGAAGCTTTCTTT. The encoded protein is CASSFLTEAFF.

This clonotype was counted between two and nine times. The rearrangement joins TRBV29-1 to TRBJ2-5, with 14 bases fitting TRBD2. CDR3 length: 16 amino acids. CDR1 and CDR2 (germline): SQVTM, ANQGSEA. J lost 2 bases, V lost 6 bases, and 8 bases had no gene match. In nucleotides, the CDR3 is TGCAGCGTCAGCCCTGGGACTAGCGGGGGACAAGAGACCCAGTACTTC. This sequence encodes CSVSPGTSGGQETQYF. Together with reference TRBV29-1 and TRBJ2-5, the CDR3 gives the full variable domain: SAVISQKPSRDICQRGTSLTIQCQVDSQVTMMFWYRQQPGQSLTLIATANQGSEATYESGFVIDKFPISRPNLTFSTLTVSNMSPEDSSIYLCSVSPGTSGGQETQYFGPGTRLLVL.

The V gene is TRBV3-1, the J gene TRBJ2-4; D possibly uses TRBD1 or TRBD2 (5 bases each). The CDR3 length is 17 residues. Trimming cost V 0 bases and J 0 bases, with 12 bases left between them. Germline CDR1 reads LGHDT; CDR2 reads YNNKEL (reference sequence). This chain's CDR3 is CASSQDYGALAKNIQYF. CDR3 in DNA: TGTGCCAGCAGCCAAGATTACGGGGCACTAGCCAAAAACATTCAGTACTTC. The complete variable domain, with remaining parts taken from reference TRBV3-1 and TRBJ2-4, reads DTAVSQTPKYLVTQMGNDKSIKCEQNLGHDTMYWYKQDSKKFLKIMFSYNNKELIINETVPNRFSPKSPDKAHLNLHINSLELGDSAVYFCASSQDYGALAKNIQYFGAGTRLSVL.

There are a few counts of this clonotype. CDR3 in amino acids: CASRLAPGGASIRAFF. The CDR3 coding sequence is TGCGCCAGCAGGCTTGCTCCAGGGGGCGCGTCGATCCGAGCTTTCTTT. This chain connects TRBV5-1 to TRBJ1-1, with 8 bases matching TRBD1. The CDR3 length is 16 residues. The V segment lost 5 bases and the J segment 10 bases; nucleotides outside the gene matches: 19. Germline V gene lookup returns CDR1 SGHRS and CDR2 YFSETQ.

The V call is TRBV9, the J call TRBJ2-3; TRBD2 agrees at 11 bases. The germline CDR1 and CDR2 sequences are SGDLS and YYNGEE. This CDR3 spans 17 amino acids. The junction had 3 bases not matched to a gene; V was cut back by 0 bases and J by 0 bases. In DNA form, the CDR3 reads TGTGCCAGCAGCGTAGGACTAGCGGGGACGAGCACAGATACGCAGTATTTT. Its translation is CASSVGLAGTSTDTQYF.

This clonotype was picked up a small number of times. The V call is TRBV4-3, the J call TRBJ1-1, with D perhaps matching TRBD1 (6 bases). Trimming stripped 0 bases from V and 3 bases from J, with 14 bases between. The CDR3 sequence is 16 residues long. The germline V gene has CDR1 LGHNA and CDR2 YSLEER. The CDR3 spells CASSQDTGIIHTEAFF. CDR3 nucleotides: TGCGCCAGCAGCCAAGATACAGGGATAATCCACACTGAAGCTTTCTTT.

V is TRBV28 and J is TRBJ2-7, with D possibly called TRBD1 or TRBD2 (5 bases each). The CDR3 is 13 residues long. In germline, CDR1 is MDHEN, CDR2 SYDVKM. Trimming took 6 bases from V and 5 from J, leaving 14 bases between them. The CDR3 coding sequence is TGTGCCAGCAGCTCGGGGCAACTCCACGAGCAGTACTTC. It specifies CASSSGQLHEQYF.